The next 2 T cell receptor beta chains were all read from a single sample in a study of HIV-infected patients and healthy controls. All unsorted peripheral T cells were captured because whole blood was used without fractionation. Alpha and beta constant-region primers primed reverse transcription of around 500 ng RNA. Each of the alpha and beta chains got its own library through chain-specific third strand synthesis with indices. TCRdb reprocessed the 5' RACE reads via MiXCR and lists one record per CDR3 protein. The data contain over 15,000 distinct CDR3 sequences, approximately 5.8% of them singletons. Sequencing used blood. These receptors all stem from an adult in good health.

The table lists this clonotype with many counts. V usage is TRBV6-6 and J usage is TRBJ2-7; 8 nucleotides line up with TRBD2. CDR3 length: 18 amino acids. Losses at the gene ends were 1 base for V and 4 bases for J; bases not matched to a gene: 15. The germline CDR1 and CDR2 sequences are MNHNY and SVGAGI (reference sequence). This CDR3 is CASSYFPGGSPSPYEQYF. CDR3 bases: TGTGCCAGCAGTTACTTCCCGGGAGGGTCCCCCAGCCCTTACGAGCAGTACTTC.

This clonotype was observed many times. V and J are TRBV5-4 and TRBJ2-5, with D unclear. V was shortened by 0 bases and J by 5 bases, with 8 bases between the two germline ends. The CDR3 has 13 amino acids. Germline-derived CDR1 and CDR2 are SGHNT and YYREEE (reference sequence). Here the CDR3 reads CASSLDTRETQYF. CDR3 DNA sequence: TGTGCCAGCAGCTTGGACACCAGGGAGACCCAGTACTTC.